The 31 T cell receptor beta chains below all came from one sample that was sequenced in a study of T cells in Graves' hyperthyroidism and ophthalmopathy. Using RNA transcripts as the source, TCR beta CDR3 regions were amplified. The TCR CDR3 first-round RT-PCR relied on the HTBI primer set. TCRdb reprocessed the multiplex PCR reads with MiXCR, giving one entry per CDR3 protein. The profile shows over 450,000 distinct CDR3 sequences, roughly a sixth of them singletons. Material: blood. These receptors all come from a woman between 18 and 30 years old with Graves' ophthalmopathy.

This clonotype was detected many times. The chain uses TRBV20-1 and TRBJ2-2; D is possibly TRBD1 (7 bases). There are 18 residues in the CDR3. V dropped 0 bases and J dropped 4 bases, with 21 bases sitting between them. Germline values: CDR1 DFQATT, CDR2 SNEGSKA (reference sequence). CDR3 sequence (DNA): TGCAGTGCTAGAGATCATGGAGGGGGCGTGGCAGGCACCGGGGAGCTGTTTTTT. Translation: CSARDHGGGVAGTGELFF.

This chain connects TRBV28 to TRBJ2-7; the D gene is possibly TRBD2 (5 bases). From germline, CDR1 is MDHEN and CDR2 SYDVKM. The CDR3 consists of 16 residues. With 1 base removed from V and 2 bases from J, the gap between germline ends came to 15 bases. The CDR3 DNA follows: TGTGCCAGCAGTTTATTCCACTTGGAACTAGCCTACGAGCAGTACTTC. Amino acid sequence: CASSLFHLELAYEQYF.

Notes on this clonotype: An end of the junction differs from the germline gene, which may be a read error. CDR3 region: CASSTRETGALF. DNA of the CDR3: TGTGCCAGCAGCACACGCGAGACAGGGGCTTTATTC. The chain has TRBV28 and TRBJ2-7; 8 bases agree with TRBD1. Germline V gives CDR1 MDHEN, CDR2 SYDVKM. The CDR3 spans 12 residues.

The sample holds a few counts of this clonotype. This rearrangement joins TRBV19 to TRBJ1-1; the D is unclear. The CDR3 has 12 residues. CDR1 and CDR2 (germline): LNHDA, SQIVND (reference sequence). V was clipped by 7 bases and J by 3 bases, with 9 bases between them. In nucleotides, the CDR3 is TGTGCCAGTACCGGCGGGTACACTGAAGCTTTCTTT. Protein product: CASTGGYTEAFF.

This clonotype was seen repeatedly, ten times or more. V gene TRBV4-3 combines with J gene TRBJ1-2; D not certain. The germline V gene encodes CDR1 LGHNA and CDR2 YSLEER. The CDR3 spans 16 residues. Trimming pared 1 base from V and 3 bases from J, leaving 15 bases between. Written as DNA, the CDR3 is TGCGCCAGCAGCCAAGTTGGTCAACAAAGATACTATGGCTACACCTTC. Encoded protein: CASSQVGQQRYYGYTF.

This clonotype was detected ten times or more. In DNA form, the CDR3 reads TGTGCCAGCAGCCAAAGCCCCGACAGGGGGAAGCCCCAGCATTTT. As protein: CASSQSPDRGKPQHF. V and J are TRBV3-1 and TRBJ1-5, with 9 bases aligning to TRBD1. The junction had 7 bases not matched to a gene; V was cut back by 2 bases and J by 8 bases. Per the germline V gene, CDR1 is LGHDT and CDR2 is YNNKEL (reference sequence). CDR3 length: 15 amino acids.

At least ten counts were recorded for this clonotype. The chain employs TRBV6-2 or TRBV6-3 and TRBJ2-1; possibly TRBD2 for D (6 bases). Looked up from germline, CDR1 is MNHEY and CDR2 is SVGEGT. V was pared by 7 bases and J by 8 bases, with 18 bases between. The CDR3 loop spans 14 amino acids. The CDR3 bases are TGTGCCAGCAAAGTGGGGCGGGAAGCAGATGAGCAGTTCTTC. As protein: CASKVGREADEQFF.

This clonotype occurred a few times. The chain is built from TRBV10-3 and TRBJ1-2; TRBD1 agrees at 8 bases. V lost 6 bases and J lost 7; bases outside the gene matches: 7. The germline V gene has CDR1 ENHRY and CDR2 SYGVKD. CDR3 length equals 13 residues. The chain's CDR3 is CAIRGDRLAGYTF. The CDR3, as DNA: TGTGCCATCAGGGGGGACAGGTTGGCTGGCTACACCTTC.

In regard to this clonotype: Likely a read error: the CDR3 ends without its conserved phenylalanine or tryptophan. This sequence joins TRBV30 and TRBJ1-3; D may be TRBD1 (6 bases). Trimming took off 8 bases at V and 0 bases at J, with 11 bases between the two ends. Germline V gene sequence: CDR1 GTSNPN, CDR2 SVGIG (reference sequence). The CDR3 contains 13 residues. CDR3 residues: CARTDSSGNTIYL. CDR3 nucleotide sequence: TGTGCCAGAACGGACAGCTCTGGAAACACCATATATCTT.

This clonotype came up many times. This chain connects TRBV12-3 or TRBV12-4 to TRBJ2-1, with 9 nucleotides matching TRBD2. This CDR3 spans 16 amino acids. Unmatched junction bases numbered 13, after V lost 5 bases and J lost 8 bases. CDR3 residues: CASSNPVRGGPDEQFF. Written as DNA, the CDR3 is TGTGCCAGCAGTAATCCGGTGCGGGGGGGCCCAGATGAGCAGTTCTTC.

The chain couples TRBV6-2 or TRBV6-3 to TRBJ2-3; a weak D match, TRBD2 (7 bases). From germline, CDR1 is MNHEY and CDR2 SVGEGT. The CDR3 is 15 amino acids. The V gene lost 6 bases and the J gene lost 1 base, with 14 bases spanning the gap. CDR3 coding DNA: TGTGCCAGCAGACGCGGGGGCGCGGGCACAGATACGCAGTATTTT. Translated, it gives CASRRGGAGTDTQYF.

This clonotype occurred many times. This rearrangement joins TRBV2 to TRBJ2-7; D perhaps matches TRBD2 (6 bases). This CDR3 contains 14 residues. V was clipped by 8 bases and J by 0 bases, with 14 bases between them. Germline lookup yields CDR1 SNHLY and CDR2 FYNNEI. This CDR3 is CASFKPSASYEQYF. The CDR3 DNA follows: TGTGCCAGCTTTAAACCTAGCGCCTCCTACGAGCAGTACTTC.

This clonotype showed up many times. J is TRBJ1-1 and V is TRBV5-5; unclear D gene. This CDR3 is 15 amino acids long. V was cut by 2 bases and J by 3 bases, with 14 bases left in between. The germline gives CDR1 SGHKS, CDR2 YYEKEE (reference sequence). Written as DNA, the CDR3 is TGTGCCAGCAGCTTTTCGATGCTTAGGGACACTGAAGCTTTCTTT. The encoded protein is CASSFSMLRDTEAFF.

This clonotype was picked up many times. This chain connects TRBV7-2 to TRBJ2-3; the match to TRBD2 covers 11 bases. Germline V gene lookup returns CDR1 SGHTA and CDR2 FQGNSA. V lost 0 bases to trimming and J lost 2 bases; unmatched junction nucleotides: 7. The CDR3 extends over 18 amino acids. CDR3 sequence (DNA): TGTGCCAGCAGCTTAGCTAGCGGGAGGGCAGGGAACACAGATACGCAGTATTTT. Protein product: CASSLASGRAGNTDTQYF.

The genes are TRBV6-2 or TRBV6-3 and TRBJ2-7; TRBD2 matches at 10 bases. Germline lookup yields CDR1 MNHEY and CDR2 SVGEGT. V was clipped by 8 bases and J by 1 base; unmatched bases: 5. This CDR3 is 14 amino acids long. CDR3: CASRWTSGSYEQYF. In DNA, the CDR3 is TGTGCCAGCCGGTGGACTAGCGGATCCTACGAGCAGTACTTC.

This clonotype was seen ten or more times. The rearrangement joins TRBV6-1 to TRBJ2-7; TRBD1 aligns across 9 bases. Germline lookup yields CDR1 MNHNS and CDR2 SASEGT. The CDR3 spans 12 residues. Trimming took 6 bases from V and 5 from J; bases not matched to a gene: 2. The CDR3 is CASRDRGHEQYF. The CDR3 bases are TGTGCCAGCAGGGACAGGGGACACGAGCAGTACTTC.

To note about this clonotype: The missing conserved phenylalanine or tryptophan at the end of this CDR3 makes a read error likely. The V call is TRBV28, the J call TRBJ2-7; unclear D gene. Per the germline V gene, CDR1 is MDHEN and CDR2 is SYDVKM. CDR3 length equals 12 residues. The ends were cut back, 8 bases at V and 2 bases at J, with 10 bases in the middle. Here the CDR3 reads CASATSPYEQYL. Written as DNA, the CDR3 is TGTGCCAGCGCTACAAGCCCCTACGAGCAGTACCTC.

This clonotype occurred a few times. The chain combines TRBV5-6 with TRBJ2-4; 7 bases fit TRBD2. Germline V gene sequence: CDR1 SGHDT, CDR2 YYEEEE. The CDR3 is made up of 16 amino acids. V shed 2 bases, J shed 1 base, and the junction held 6 bases outside the gene matches. The CDR3 DNA sequence: TGTGCCAGCAGCTTCAGGAGGGAGGGCGCCAAAAACATTCAGTACTTC. Translating gives CASSFRREGAKNIQYF.

This clonotype was seen many times. The J gene is TRBJ2-3, the V gene TRBV7-2; 10 nucleotides align to TRBD2. Per the germline V gene, CDR1 is SGHTA and CDR2 is FQGNSA. CDR3 length: 16 residues. The V segment lost 4 bases and the J segment 1 base; nucleotides outside the gene matches: 5. The CDR3 region is CASSSSSGRGTDTQYF. CDR3 bases: TGTGCCAGCAGCTCTTCTAGCGGGAGAGGCACAGATACGCAGTATTTT. The entire variable domain, with the rest obtained from reference TRBV7-2 and TRBJ2-3, is as follows: GAGVSQSPSNKVTEKGKDVELRCDPISGHTALYWYRQSLGQGLEFLIYFQGNSAPDKSGLPSDRFSAERTGGSVSTLTIQRTQQEDSAVYLCASSSSSGRGTDTQYFGPGTRLTVL.

This clonotype was recorded many times. V is TRBV6-6 and J is TRBJ2-1; the match to TRBD2 covers 9 bases. The CDR3 length is 15 residues. Germline CDR1 is MNHNY and CDR2 is SVGAGI (reference sequence). V trimming: 2 bases; J trimming: 8 bases; junction bases outside the gene matches: 7. The CDR3 DNA sequence: TGTGCCAGCAGTTACACTAGCGGGCGTCTCGATGAGCAGTTCTTC. It yields the protein CASSYTSGRLDEQFF.

V is TRBV19 and J is TRBJ2-7; 7 bases align to TRBD1. The CDR3 has 13 amino acids. Germline lookup yields CDR1 LNHDA and CDR2 SQIVND (reference sequence). The V gene end was trimmed by 4 bases and the J gene end by 5 bases; junction bases not matched to a gene: 5. CDR3 DNA: TGTGCCAGTAGTACAGTGAGGGGGCACGAGCAGTACTTC. Protein sequence: CASSTVRGHEQYF.

Points on this clonotype: The junction and the germline gene differ at one end; a read error may be behind it. This chain uses TRBV13 with TRBJ2-1; 9 positions match TRBD1. Germline-derived CDR1 and CDR2 are PRHDT and FYEKMQ (reference sequence). The CDR3 length is 16 residues. The DNA for the CDR3 is TGTGTCAGCAGCACAGGGGGCGGCGGGAGAGGGAATGAGCAGTTCTTC. Translated: CVSSTGGGGRGNEQFF.

This clonotype has a handful of counts. Written as DNA, the CDR3 is TGCGCCAGCAGCTTACCACAGGGGACGTCAGATACGCAGTATTTT. Residues: CASSLPQGTSDTQYF. The rearrangement uses TRBV5-1 and TRBJ2-3; 7 bases line up with TRBD1. CDR1 is SGHRS and CDR2 is YFSETQ in the germline V gene. The CDR3 contains 15 residues. V dropped 2 bases and J dropped 4; count of bases not matched to a gene: 7.

In its sample, this clonotype was seen many times. The chain uses TRBV4-3 and TRBJ2-7; D not certain. The CDR3 is 14 amino acids. V was clipped by 0 bases and J by 4 bases, with 10 bases between them. Germline V gene lookup returns CDR1 LGHNA and CDR2 YSLEER. The chain's CDR3 is CASSQDFRRYEQYF. The CDR3 DNA sequence: TGCGCCAGCAGCCAAGATTTTAGGCGATACGAGCAGTACTTC.

This clonotype was counted many times. V gene TRBV11-2 combines with J gene TRBJ1-2; no clear D gene. V lost 4 bases and J lost 3, with 15 bases in between. The germline CDR1 and CDR2 sequences are SGHAT and FQNNGV. The CDR3 runs 15 residues. The DNA for the CDR3 is TGTGCCAGCAGCTGCACTCTCGTGACGGACTATGGCTACACCTTC. Protein: CASSCTLVTDYGYTF.

Regarding this clonotype: A much larger clonotype is one base distant, so this may be a read error. The rearrangement uses TRBV20-1 and TRBJ1-2; 8 positions agree with TRBD1. Germline V lookup: CDR1 DFQATT, CDR2 SNEGSKA (reference sequence). Unmatched junction bases numbered 8, after V lost 7 bases and J lost 7 bases. CDR3 length: 12 residues. CDR3 bases: TGCAGTGAAGCAGGGGGCGGGAGTGGCTACACCTTC. This sequence encodes CSEAGGGSGYTF.

This clonotype was counted a few times. The V and J genes are TRBV15 and TRBJ1-5; D is unresolved. Germline CDR1 reads LNHNV; CDR2 reads YYDKDF (reference sequence). The CDR3 totals 14 residues. The V end was cut by 5 bases, the J end by 7 bases, with 15 bases between. CDR3 bases: TGTGCCACCAGCCCGGGGAGCCAGGCGCAGCCCCAGCATTTT. This encodes CATSPGSQAQPQHF.

In this sample, this clonotype turned up many times. The genes are TRBV6-5 and TRBJ1-1; 7 positions match TRBD1. Germline values: CDR1 MNHEY, CDR2 SVGAGI. V trimming: 2 bases; J trimming: 1 base; junction bases outside the gene matches: 7. The CDR3 is made up of 16 amino acids. The CDR3 nucleotides read TGTGCCAGCAGTTACCCTGCAGACAGGGCGAACACTGAAGCTTTCTTT. This codes for CASSYPADRANTEAFF.

This clonotype was counted ten times or more. The chain combines TRBV9 with TRBJ2-1; 7 bases are a match to TRBD2. V lost 3 bases to trimming and J lost 8 bases; unmatched junction nucleotides: 5. This CDR3 is built from 13 residues. Germline CDR1 reads SGDLS; CDR2 reads YYNGEE. The CDR3 DNA reads TGTGCCAGCAGCGCTCCGGCGGGGGATGAGCAGTTCTTC. Encoded protein: CASSAPAGDEQFF.

This clonotype was counted many times. This chain uses TRBV20-1 with TRBJ2-7; TRBD2 is a possible D gene (6 bases). This CDR3 spans 14 amino acids. The germline V and J ends were trimmed by 2 bases and 4 bases, with 15 bases remaining between them. The V gene's germline CDR1 is DFQATT and CDR2 SNEGSKA (reference sequence). The CDR3 loop reads CSARNRDWNYEQYF. The CDR3 DNA follows: TGCAGTGCTAGAAACCGGGACTGGAATTACGAGCAGTACTTC.

This chain connects TRBV5-5 to TRBJ2-7; possibly TRBD1 for D (6 bases). Deletions cut 6 bases from V and 2 bases from J, with 15 bases between. CDR3 length: 14 amino acids. Germline-derived CDR1 and CDR2 are SGHKS and YYEKEE (reference sequence). The DNA of the CDR3 is TGTGCCAGCACCCCCATGGGGGCTGCCTACGAGCAGTACTTC. Its protein is CASTPMGAAYEQYF.